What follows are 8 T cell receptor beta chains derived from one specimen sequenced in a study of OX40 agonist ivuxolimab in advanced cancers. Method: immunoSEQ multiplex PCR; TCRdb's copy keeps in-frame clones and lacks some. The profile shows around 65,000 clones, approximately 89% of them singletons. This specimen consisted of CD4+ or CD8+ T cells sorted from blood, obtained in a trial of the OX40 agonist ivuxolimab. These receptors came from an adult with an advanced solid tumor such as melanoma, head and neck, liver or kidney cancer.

The CDR3 region has the DNA TGTGCCAGCGGGCAGGGTCGAGTCGAGCAGTACTTC. Amino acid sequence: CASGQGRVEQYF. The gene calls are TRBV27 and TRBJ2-7; D is perhaps TRBD1 (5 bases). The CDR3 length is 12 residues. Trimming took off 8 bases at V and 6 bases at J, with 14 bases between the two ends. Germline V gives CDR1 MNHEY, CDR2 SMNVEV (reference sequence).

CDR3 nucleotide sequence: TGTGCCAGCAGTTTCACGGAGAAGTCACCCCTCCACTTT. Protein product: CASSFTEKSPLHF. This chain uses TRBV27 with TRBJ1-6; no reliable D call. Germline lookup yields CDR1 MNHEY and CDR2 SMNVEV (reference sequence). CDR3 size: 13 residues. V shed 3 bases and J shed 10 bases, with 10 bases lying between them.

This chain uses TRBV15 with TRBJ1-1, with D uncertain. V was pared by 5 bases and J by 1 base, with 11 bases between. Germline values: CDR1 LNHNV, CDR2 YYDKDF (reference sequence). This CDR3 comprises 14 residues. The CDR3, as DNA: TGTGCCACCAGCTATGGAGACGGGAACACTGAAGCTTTCTTT. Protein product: CATSYGDGNTEAFF. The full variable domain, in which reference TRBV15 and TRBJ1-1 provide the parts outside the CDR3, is DAMVIQNPRYQVTQFGKPVTLSCSQTLNHNVMYWYQQKSSQAPKLLFHYYDKDFNNEADTPDNFQSRRPNTSFCFLDIRSPGLGDTAMYLCATSYGDGNTEAFFGQGTRLTVV.

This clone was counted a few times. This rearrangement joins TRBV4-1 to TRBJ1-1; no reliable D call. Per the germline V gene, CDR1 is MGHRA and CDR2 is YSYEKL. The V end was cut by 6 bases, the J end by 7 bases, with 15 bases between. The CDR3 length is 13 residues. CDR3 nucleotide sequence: TGCGCCAGCAGTCCGGGCGCGGAACATGAAGCTTTCTTT. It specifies CASSPGAEHEAFF.

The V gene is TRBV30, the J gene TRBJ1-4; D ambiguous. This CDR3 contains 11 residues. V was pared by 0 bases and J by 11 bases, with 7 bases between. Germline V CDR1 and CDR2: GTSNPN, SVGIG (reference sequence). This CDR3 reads CAWSVSDKLFF. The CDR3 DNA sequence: TGTGCCTGGAGTGTGAGTGACAAACTGTTTTTT.

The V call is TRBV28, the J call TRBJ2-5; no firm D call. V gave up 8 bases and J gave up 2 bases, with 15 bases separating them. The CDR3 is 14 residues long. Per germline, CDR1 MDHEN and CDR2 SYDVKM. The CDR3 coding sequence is TGTGCCAGCCGGGTGGGCTACATACAAGAGACCCAGTACTTC. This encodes CASRVGYIQETQYF.

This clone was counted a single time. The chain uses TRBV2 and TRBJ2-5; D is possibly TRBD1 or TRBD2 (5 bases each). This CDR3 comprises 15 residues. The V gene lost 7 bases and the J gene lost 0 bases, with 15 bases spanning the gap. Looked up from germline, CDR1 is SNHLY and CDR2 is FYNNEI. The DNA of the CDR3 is TGTGCCAGCATGGTCGGGGACCCGTACCAAGAGACCCAGTACTTC. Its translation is CASMVGDPYQETQYF. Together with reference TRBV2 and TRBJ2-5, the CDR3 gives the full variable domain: EPEVTQTPSHQVTQMGQEVILRCVPISNHLYFYWYRQILGQKVEFLVSFYNNEISEKSEIFDDQFSVERPDGSNFTLKIRSTKLEDSAMYFCASMVGDPYQETQYFGPGTRLLVL.

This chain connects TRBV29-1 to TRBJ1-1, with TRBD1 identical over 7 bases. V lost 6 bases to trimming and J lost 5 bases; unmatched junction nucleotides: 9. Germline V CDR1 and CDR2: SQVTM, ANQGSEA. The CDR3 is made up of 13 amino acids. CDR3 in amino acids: CSVDRTEGTEAFF. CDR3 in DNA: TGCAGCGTGGACAGGACGGAAGGGACTGAAGCTTTCTTT.